Shown below are 25 T cell receptor beta chains from a single sample sequenced in a study of identical twins. Each CDR3 protein is one row after TCRdb ran MiXCR on the 5' RACE reads. The sample lists 400,000 to 550,000 distinct CDR3 sequences; roughly an eighth were seen once. The data also belong to a second study, concerning yellow fever vaccine responses in identical twins.

Sequencing was carried out using CD4+ T cells sorted from blood. All receptors come from a young woman in good health.

The table lists this clonotype with many counts. The rearrangement links TRBV12-3 or TRBV12-4 to TRBJ1-2; possible D gene TRBD1, 6 bases. The CDR3 sequence is 13 residues long. V lost 3 bases and J 4 bases, leaving 9 bases between the germline ends. The CDR3 spells CASSFGRGYGYTF. CDR3 in DNA: TGTGCCAGCAGTTTTGGCAGGGGCTATGGCTACACCTTC.

The chain employs TRBV2 and TRBJ2-1; 8 bases match TRBD2. In germline, CDR1 is SNHLY, CDR2 FYNNEI. The ends lost 6 bases at V and 7 bases at J; junction bases unmatched: 8. CDR3 length: 14 amino acids. The CDR3 nucleotides read TGTGCCAGCAGATTCGGGGGGGCCGGAAATGAGCAGTTCTTC. Its protein is CASRFGGAGNEQFF.

This rearrangement joins TRBV5-6 to TRBJ2-2; TRBD2 might be the D (5 bases). V lost 4 bases and J lost 0, with 10 bases in between. The CDR3 is 15 amino acids. The germline CDR1 and CDR2 sequences are SGHDT and YYEEEE. CDR3 sequence reads: CASSPLGANTGELFF. CDR3 DNA: TGTGCCAGCAGCCCCTTGGGAGCGAACACCGGGGAGCTGTTTTTT. Supplemented by reference TRBV5-6 and TRBJ2-2, the full variable domain reads DAGVTQSPTHLIKTRGQQVTLRCSPKSGHDTVSWYQQALGQGPQFIFQYYEEEERQRGNFPDRFSGHQFPNYSSELNVNALLLGDSALYLCASSPLGANTGELFFGEGSRLTVL.

The chain joins TRBV21-1 to TRBJ2-7. TRBV21-1 is designated a pseudogene. The CDR3 sequence is 15 residues long. CDR3 coding DNA: TGTGCCAGCAGCACTACGGCCGACAGATCCTACGAGCAGTACTTC. It specifies CASSTTADRSYEQYF.

The gene calls are TRBV29-1 and TRBJ2-5, with D perhaps TRBD2 (5 bases). The germline V gene has CDR1 SQVTM and CDR2 ANQGSEA. The CDR3 has 11 amino acids. Trimming took off 8 bases at V and 3 bases at J, with 10 bases between the two ends. In nucleotides, the CDR3 is TGCAGCTTCAACGGGGAAGAGACCCAGTACTTC. Its protein is CSFNGEETQYF.

A few counts support this clonotype. J is TRBJ2-5 and V is TRBV20-1; 7 positions agree with TRBD2. V trimming: 1 base; J trimming: 3 bases; junction bases outside the gene matches: 5. CDR3 size: 14 residues. Per the germline V gene, CDR1 is DFQATT and CDR2 is SNEGSKA (reference sequence). This CDR3 is CSARGGGGKETQYF. The CDR3 bases are TGCAGTGCTAGAGGCGGCGGGGGTAAAGAGACCCAGTACTTC.

The rearrangement uses TRBV5-1 and TRBJ2-6, with a tentative D call TRBD1 (5 bases). The CDR3 is 19 amino acids. In germline, CDR1 is SGHRS, CDR2 YFSETQ. V dropped 1 base and J dropped 0 bases, with 17 bases sitting between them. In DNA form, the CDR3 reads TGCGCCAGCAGCTTGTGGTCGGTAGGGGCAACCTCTGGGGCCAACGTCCTGACTTTC. Residues: CASSLWSVGATSGANVLTF.

The chain recombines TRBV27 with TRBJ2-7, with 8 bases matching TRBD1. Germline lookup yields CDR1 MNHEY and CDR2 SMNVEV (reference sequence). This CDR3 spans 15 amino acids. V lost 4 bases, J lost 3 bases, and 8 bases stayed unmatched. The CDR3 coding sequence is TGTGCCAGCAGTTCCGTTGGACAGGGTCTCTACGAGCAGTACTTC. The encoded protein is CASSSVGQGLYEQYF.

The chain links TRBV25-1 to TRBJ2-3; maybe TRBD1 (5 bases). CDR3 length equals 18 residues. Germline loops: CDR1 MGHDK, CDR2 SYGVNS. Trimming left V 6 bases short and J 1 base short, with 23 bases between. DNA of the CDR3: TGTGCCAGCAGCCTTAATACAGGTTCCAGCCGGGGCACAGATACGCAGTATTTT. This gives the protein CASSLNTGSSRGTDTQYF.

This clonotype was found a few times. The chain links TRBV3-1 to TRBJ2-3, with unresolved D. Germline CDR1 reads LGHDT; CDR2 reads YNNKEL (reference sequence). The CDR3 extends over 13 amino acids. V gave up 0 bases and J gave up 2 bases, with 3 bases separating them. The CDR3 reads CASSQEHTDTQYF. CDR3 sequence (DNA): TGTGCCAGCAGCCAAGAACACACAGATACGCAGTATTTT.

This clonotype occurred once. The V call is TRBV11-2, the J call TRBJ1-4; possible D gene TRBD1, 5 bases. This CDR3 is built from 15 residues. Trimming left V 3 bases short and J 5 bases short, with 13 bases between. From germline, CDR1 is SGHAT and CDR2 FQNNGV. CDR3 region: CASSFGGVINEKLFF. The CDR3 DNA reads TGTGCCAGCAGCTTCGGGGGAGTCATCAATGAAAAACTGTTTTTT.

This clonotype has just a few counts. The CDR3 coding sequence is TGTGCCAGCAGCCTGGGGGGGTCCGTCTCTGGAAACACCATATATTTT. Translating gives CASSLGGSVSGNTIYF. The genes are TRBV12-3 or TRBV12-4 and TRBJ1-3; TRBD1 might be the D (5 bases). Trimming pared 6 bases from V and 0 bases from J, leaving 15 bases between. The CDR3 is made up of 16 amino acids.

The table lists this clonotype with a few counts. J is TRBJ2-1 and V is TRBV7-2; perhaps TRBD1 as D (5 bases). The CDR3 consists of 13 residues. Per germline, CDR1 SGHTA and CDR2 FQGNSA. Trimming shortened V by 3 bases and J by 10 bases, and 13 bases separated the two germline ends. CDR3 sequence (DNA): TGTGCCAGCAGCTTGGACAAGGTCGGGGAGCAGTTCTTC. This codes for CASSLDKVGEQFF.

V and J are TRBV14 and TRBJ1-1, with D possibly matching TRBD1 (5 bases). Germline V gene data show CDR1 as SGHDN and CDR2 as FVKESK. The V end lost 1 base, the J end lost 6 bases, and 12 bases lay between the germline ends. This CDR3 spans 14 amino acids. For the CDR3, the DNA is TGTGCCAGCAGCCAAGTATCAGGGTACGCTGAAGCTTTCTTT. Its translation is CASSQVSGYAEAFF.

Only a few counts were recorded for this clonotype. The V call is TRBV2, the J call TRBJ2-7; a weak D match, TRBD2 (5 bases). This CDR3 has 12 amino acids. CDR1 is SNHLY, CDR2 FYNNEI, per germline. The germline V and J ends were trimmed by 7 bases and 6 bases, with 13 bases remaining between them. CDR3 in DNA: TGTGCCAGCACTCCCTCCGGGATCGAGCAGTACTTC. Protein product: CASTPSGIEQYF.

Ten or more counts support this clonotype. This rearrangement joins TRBV5-1 to TRBJ2-1; D is ambiguous. CDR3 length: 14 amino acids. The V gene lost 6 bases and the J gene lost 3 bases, with 13 bases spanning the gap. The germline V gene encodes CDR1 SGHRS and CDR2 YFSETQ. The CDR3 nucleotides are TGCGCCAGCACGAATCTCCCGGGCTACAATGAGCAGTTCTTC. This sequence encodes CASTNLPGYNEQFF.

The chain combines TRBV15 with TRBJ2-3; 12 nucleotides line up with TRBD2. The germline CDR1 and CDR2 sequences are LNHNV and YYDKDF (reference sequence). The CDR3 spans 16 residues. V shed 5 bases and J 7 bases; nucleotides not matched to a gene: 10. As DNA, the CDR3 is TGTGCCACCAGCCTACAGGGACTAGCGGGCCAAAATACGCAGTATTTT. It is translated as CATSLQGLAGQNTQYF.

This clonotype came up a few times. The rearrangement joins TRBV5-1 to TRBJ2-5; D gene uncertain. CDR1 SGHRS and CDR2 YFSETQ come from the germline V gene. The CDR3 runs to 14 residues. V was clipped by 6 bases and J by 5 bases, with 17 bases between them. CDR3 region: CASTPGHGRETQYF. Written as DNA, the CDR3 is TGCGCCAGCACCCCGGGCCACGGTAGGGAGACCCAGTACTTC.

The chain uses TRBV4-1 and TRBJ2-5; D ambiguous. Trimming removed 3 bases at V and 5 bases at J, with 13 bases between. This CDR3 region has 14 residues. From germline, CDR1 is MGHRA and CDR2 YSYEKL. CDR3 region: CASSHPVIKETQYF. CDR3 nucleotides: TGCGCCAGCAGCCACCCGGTTATCAAGGAGACCCAGTACTTC.

This chain connects TRBV3-1 to TRBJ2-7; 11 nucleotides agree with TRBD2. With 4 bases clipped from V and 5 bases from J, the junction kept 13 bases outside the gene matches. This CDR3 has 17 residues. Germline V gene lookup returns CDR1 LGHDT and CDR2 YNNKEL (reference sequence). The CDR3 region has the DNA TGTGCCAGCAGCCGTTTCCCTAGCGGGGGGCTCAGCCACGAGCAGTACTTC. Translation gives CASSRFPSGGLSHEQYF.

This clonotype was counted at least ten times. This CDR3 reads CASSLRVNSPLHF. In DNA form, the CDR3 reads TGTGCCAGCAGTTTAAGGGTGAATTCACCCCTCCACTTT. This sequence joins TRBV12-3 or TRBV12-4 and TRBJ1-6; D remains unclear. The ends were cut back, 2 bases at V and 7 bases at J, with 6 bases in the middle. The CDR3 sequence is 13 residues long.

This clonotype was recorded a few times. V usage is TRBV12-3 or TRBV12-4 and J usage is TRBJ2-2, with 7 nucleotides matching TRBD2. The CDR3 contains 14 residues. V shed 4 bases, J shed 4 bases, and the junction held 3 bases outside the gene matches. The CDR3 reads CASSSRGGTGELFF. In nucleotides, the CDR3 is TGTGCCAGCAGTTCCCGCGGGGGCACCGGGGAGCTGTTTTTT.

The chain is built from TRBV25-1 and TRBJ1-2; D unresolved. Germline assignment: CDR1 MGHDK and CDR2 SYGVNS. The germline V and J ends were trimmed by 6 bases and 2 bases, with 10 bases remaining between them. The length of the CDR3 is 13 residues. CDR3 bases: TGTGCCAGCAGATCCGGACTCAACTATGGCTACACCTTC. This sequence encodes CASRSGLNYGYTF.

The rearrangement links TRBV12-3 or TRBV12-4 to TRBJ2-2; tentative D call: TRBD2 (5 bases). V lost 6 bases and J 5 bases, leaving 16 bases between the germline ends. This CDR3 spans 15 amino acids. CDR3 bases: TGTGCCAGCAGAAACAAAGAGGGCAGGACCGGGGAGCTGTTTTTT. The encoded protein is CASRNKEGRTGELFF.

V and J are TRBV10-3 and TRBJ1-6, with a possible D match to TRBD1 (6 bases). The germline V gene encodes CDR1 ENHRY and CDR2 SYGVKD. CDR3 size: 17 residues. The ends were cut back, 9 bases at V and 5 bases at J, with 23 bases in the middle. In nucleotides, the CDR3 is TGTGCCATTGCGCATCCGGGACAAAGGGGTGATAATTCACCCCTCCACTTT. It specifies CAIAHPGQRGDNSPLHF.